This T cell receptor beta chain was identified during a study of beta chain features in type 1 diabetes. The isolated RNA, all of it, was reverse transcribed, so expressed TCRB transcripts were what got sequenced. The method was immunoSEQ multiplex PCR; TCRdb's version includes in-frame clones alone and lacks a portion of them. The table has 450,000 or so clones, more than 9.5% seen once. In this sample, this clone turned up a few times. The antigen is unknown. General study findings and limits: Insertion counts at VDJ junctions were lower in type 1 diabetes patients, who also showed more deletions there.

Trimming took off 2 bases at V and 0 bases at J, with 23 bases between the two ends. The CDR3 sequence is 20 residues long. The germline V gene encodes CDR1 LGHNT and CDR2 FRNRAP. Sequencing input: naive CD4+ T cells from blood. This sequence joins TRBV12-5 and TRBJ2-4, with D possibly matching TRBD2 (6 bases). This clonotype was sampled from a woman aged 18-29 years in good health. The DNA of the CDR3 is TGTGCTAGTGGTTTGACTTCCCCATTTTTAAGGGGACTAGCCAAAAACATTCAGTACTTC. Amino acids: CASGLTSPFLRGLAKNIQYF.